A selection of T cell receptor beta chains follows, all from one sample in a study of T cells after yellow fever vaccination. Using its own MiXCR run on the 5' RACE reads, TCRdb lists one record per CDR3 protein. The table records around 340,000 distinct CDR3 sequences, approximately 9% of them present only once. Sequenced material: PBMCs, taken on the day of the first yellow fever vaccination. The receptors originated from a man younger than 30 who received the YFV17D yellow fever vaccine. The CDR3 runs from the conserved cysteine through the conserved F or W. A D gene is named only where the DNA matches it firmly. Size tells how often a clone was seen (once, few, many) or the class of an expanded clone, and some rows leave it out.

v_call	j_call	d_call	clone_size	cdr3_aa	cdr3_nt
TRBV11-2	TRBJ1-2	NA	many	CASRTNYGYTF	TGTGCCAGCCGAACTAACTATGGCTACACCTTC
TRBV5-1	TRBJ2-3	NA	many	CASSATGGTDTQYF	TGCGCCAGCAGCGCGACGGGGGGCACAGATACGCAGTATTTT
TRBV7-9	TRBJ2-3	NA	many	CASSSRAEGGDTQYF	TGTGCCAGCAGCTCACGAGCGGAGGGTGGAGATACGCAGTATTTT
TRBV12-3/TRBV12-4	TRBJ2-1	NA	many	CASSLRAPGYNEQFF	TGTGCCAGCAGCCTACGCGCCCCGGGATACAATGAGCAGTTCTTC
TRBV28	TRBJ2-2	NA	NA	CAGEAGQGTGELFF	TGTGCCGGAGAAGCGGGTCAGGGGACCGGGGAGCTGTTTTTT
TRBV4-2	TRBJ2-2	NA	many	CASSQELAAGELFF	TGTGCCAGCAGCCAAGAGCTAGCAGCCGGGGAGCTGTTTTTT
TRBV18	TRBJ2-5	NA	NA	CASSPRSLQETQYF	TGTGCCAGCTCACCTCGCTCCCTACAAGAGACCCAGTACTTC
TRBV30	TRBJ2-3	NA	many	CAWSRGMTDTQYF	TGTGCCTGGAGTCGGGGTATGACAGATACGCAGTATTTT
TRBV4-2	TRBJ2-4	TRBD1	few	CASSQDRTGGYIQYF	TGTGCCAGCAGCCAAGATCGGACAGGGGGGTATATTCAGTACTTC
TRBV5-1	TRBJ2-5	NA	NA	CASSLEPPQETQYF	TGCGCCAGCAGCTTGGAACCCCCCCAAGAGACCCAGTACTTC
TRBV11-3	TRBJ2-2	NA	few	CASSPSVGASTGELFF	TGTGCCAGCAGCCCTTCTGTGGGGGCGAGCACCGGGGAGCTGTTTTTT
TRBV5-1	TRBJ1-4	TRBD1	few	CASSSDRGREKLFF	TGCGCCAGCAGTTCGGACAGGGGGCGAGAAAAACTGTTTTTT
TRBV28	TRBJ2-2	TRBD1	NA	CASRTPQGFAGELFF	TGTGCCAGCAGAACCCCACAGGGGTTCGCCGGGGAGCTGTTTTTT
TRBV4-1	TRBJ1-2	NA	NA	CASSPTTGTNYGYTF	TGCGCCAGCAGCCCGACAACAGGGACTAACTATGGCTACACCTTC
TRBV6-2/TRBV6-3	TRBJ2-1	TRBD1	NA	CASSYSTAGGPYNEQFF	TGTGCCAGCAGTTACTCGACGGCAGGGGGCCCGTACAATGAGCAGTTCTTC
TRBV7-3	TRBJ2-2	TRBD1	many	CASSANRGRNTGELFF	TGTGCCAGCAGCGCTAACAGGGGGCGGAACACCGGGGAGCTGTTTTTT
TRBV12-3/TRBV12-4	TRBJ1-2	TRBD1	NA	CASSKTGDNYGYTF	TGTGCCAGCAGCAAAACAGGGGATAACTATGGCTACACCTTC
TRBV7-9	TRBJ2-2	TRBD1	many	CASSLDRLTGELFF	TGTGCCAGCAGCTTGGACAGGCTTACCGGGGAGCTGTTTTTT
TRBV9	TRBJ1-3	NA	NA	CASSEPRDTIYF	TGTGCCAGCAGCGAGCCCAGGGACACCATATATTTT
TRBV6-1	TRBJ2-2	NA	NA	CASSVVRGPGELFF	TGTGCCAGCAGTGTTGTCAGGGGTCCCGGGGAGCTGTTTTTT
TRBV4-1	TRBJ2-3	TRBD2	few	CASSPASSGGLTDTQYF	TGCGCCAGCAGCCCTGCTAGTAGCGGGGGGCTCACAGATACGCAGTATTTT
TRBV5-1	TRBJ2-1	NA	few	CASSFAGLGGNNEQFF	TGCGCCAGCAGCTTCGCCGGACTAGGGGGTAACAATGAGCAGTTCTTC
TRBV7-8	TRBJ1-5	TRBD1	many	CASSYDRGISSNQPQHF	TGTGCCAGCAGCTACGACAGGGGGATCAGTAGCAATCAGCCCCAGCATTTT
TRBV4-2	TRBJ1-1	NA	many	CASSLLDGTPVEAFF	TGTGCCAGCAGCCTACTCGACGGGACCCCCGTCGAGGCTTTCTTT
TRBV5-4	TRBJ2-3	NA	few	CASSFGGSVDTQYF	TGTGCCAGCAGCTTTGGGGGCTCTGTAGATACGCAGTATTTT
TRBV28	TRBJ1-2	NA	NA	CASSFQGYGYTF	TGTGCCAGCAGTTTCCAGGGGTATGGCTACACCTTC
TRBV11-2	TRBJ2-1	NA	NA	CASSLKGSSYNEQFF	TGTGCCAGCAGCTTAAAGGGGAGCTCCTACAATGAGCAGTTCTTC
TRBV7-6	TRBJ1-3	NA	NA	CASSFGQGRTGTTIYF	TGTGCCAGCAGCTTTGGGCAGGGAAGGACTGGAACCACCATATATTTT
TRBV29-1	TRBJ2-7	NA	few	CSVEGLAYEQYF	TGCAGCGTTGAAGGGCTAGCCTACGAGCAGTACTTC
TRBV5-1	TRBJ1-1	NA	NA	CASSLLGANTEAFF	TGCGCCAGCAGCTTGTTGGGGGCTAACACTGAAGCTTTCTTT
TRBV3-1	TRBJ2-1	TRBD2	NA	CASRGVDEQFF	TGTGCCAGCCGGGGGGTAGATGAGCAGTTCTTC
TRBV29-1	TRBJ2-7	TRBD1	few	CSAGQGEGEQYF	TGCAGCGCGGGACAGGGAGAGGGCGAGCAGTACTTC
TRBV4-1	TRBJ1-3	NA	many	CASSQGTVKDSGNTIYF	TGCGCCAGCAGCCAAGGGACAGTAAAAGACTCTGGAAACACCATATATTTT
TRBV28	TRBJ1-2	TRBD1	few	CASSSLDRADGYTF	TGTGCCAGCAGTTCCTTGGACAGGGCTGATGGCTACACCTTC
TRBV5-1	TRBJ1-1	TRBD1	many	CASSLLTGKTEAFF	TGCGCCAGCAGCTTGTTGACAGGGAAAACTGAAGCTTTCTTT
TRBV20-1	TRBJ2-3	TRBD2	few	CSPTGGSRGGTDTQYF	TGCAGTCCCACGGGGGGGAGTCGGGGTGGGACAGATACGCAGTATTTT
TRBV4-1	TRBJ2-3	NA	NA	CASSEATSTDTQYF	TGCGCCAGCAGCGAAGCAACTAGCACAGATACGCAGTATTTT
TRBV5-4	TRBJ1-2	TRBD1	few	CASSGGGQGDGVAKTF	TGTGCCAGCAGCGGAGGGGGACAGGGGGACGGGGTAGCTAAAACCTTC
TRBV11-2	TRBJ2-5	NA	few	CASSFGLTETQYF	TGTGCCAGCAGCTTCGGACTTACGGAGACCCAGTACTTC
TRBV7-8	TRBJ1-1	TRBD1	NA	CASSSGQANTEAFF	TGTGCCAGCAGCTCCGGACAGGCGAACACTGAAGCTTTCTTT
TRBV5-1	TRBJ1-1	NA	NA	CASRGIRGDRTEAFF	TGCGCCAGCAGAGGAATAAGAGGGGATAGGACTGAAGCTTTCTTT
TRBV4-3	TRBJ2-1	NA	many	CASSQDLSYYNEQFF	TGCGCCAGCAGCCAAGATTTGTCCTACTACAATGAGCAGTTCTTC
TRBV12-3/TRBV12-4	TRBJ2-3	TRBD2	NA	CASSSNSGAKDTQYF	TGTGCCAGCAGTTCGAATAGCGGGGCTAAGGATACGCAGTATTTT
TRBV25-1	TRBJ1-1	NA	few	CASTGFEGTEAFF	TGTGCCAGCACTGGTTTTGAGGGCACTGAAGCTTTCTTT
TRBV24-1	TRBJ1-1	NA	few	CATSARRGTEAFF	TGTGCCACCAGTGCGAGGAGAGGGACTGAAGCTTTCTTT
TRBV7-2	TRBJ2-1	NA	many	CACLVQVHNEQFF	TGTGCTTGCTTGGTGCAGGTCCACAATGAGCAGTTCTTC
TRBV5-4	TRBJ2-2	NA	NA	CASSFGQGNTGELFF	TGTGCCAGCAGCTTCGGCCAGGGGAACACCGGGGAGCTGTTTTTT
TRBV9	TRBJ1-3	TRBD1	few	CASSVRDRGSGNTIYF	TGTGCCAGCAGCGTCCGGGACAGGGGGTCTGGAAACACCATATATTTT
TRBV7-2	TRBJ1-1	NA	NA	CATGAEAFF	TGTGCCACGGGGGCTGAAGCTTTCTTT
TRBV27	TRBJ1-6	NA	NA	CASTPAGRLSPLHF	TGTGCCAGCACTCCGGCCGGGAGGCTCTCACCCCTCCACTTT
TRBV7-2	TRBJ2-5	TRBD2	many	CASRLSGGAPETQYF	TGTGCCAGCAGACTTAGCGGGGGGGCGCCGGAGACCCAGTACTTC
TRBV7-9	TRBJ1-4	NA	many	CASSHTGRGEKLFF	TGTGCCAGCAGCCACACAGGGCGGGGCGAAAAACTGTTTTTT
TRBV11-2	TRBJ2-3	TRBD1	NA	CASKGQPSTDTQYF	TGTGCCAGCAAGGGACAGCCTAGCACAGATACGCAGTATTTT
TRBV7-7	TRBJ2-5	NA	once	CASSSQVQETLYF	TGTGCCAGCAGCTCCCAGGTCCAAGAGACCCTGTACTTC